A selection of T cell receptor beta chains follows, all from one sample in a study. TCRdb re-called the RT-PCR reads with MiXCR, one entry per CDR3 protein. This table has about 700,000 distinct CDR3 sequences, approximately 14% appearing once. The source material was memory CD4+ T cells from blood. Source of these receptors: a female donor in good health, serving as a healthy control. The CDR3 runs from the conserved cysteine through the conserved F or W. The order of the fields is clone size, D gene, J gene, V gene, CDR3 DNA, CDR3 protein. The D gene is left open where the match is weak. For some rows the clone size is stated as once, few or many, or as a class when expanded; others skip it.

>few|.|TRBJ1-2|TRBV4-1
TGCGCCAGCAGCCAAGATCAAGTCTCCCGTGAGACCTTC
CASSQDQVSRETF
>.|TRBD1|TRBJ1-5|TRBV28
TGTGCCAGCAGCGGCCGGACAGGATACTTTAATCAGCCCCAGCATTTT
CASSGRTGYFNQPQHF
>.|.|TRBJ2-3|TRBV15
TGTGCCACCAGTTTGCTGGAAGCTAGCACAGATACGCAGTATTTT
CATSLLEASTDTQYF
>.|.|TRBJ2-1|TRBV20-1
TGCAGTGCTACCAGGGGCGGGAGCGTTTACAATGAGCAGTTCTTC
CSATRGGSVYNEQFF
>few|TRBD1|TRBJ1-1|TRBV5-1
TGCGCCAGCAGCCGGGACAGGGTCACTGAAGCTTTCTTT
CASSRDRVTEAFF
>few|TRBD1|TRBJ1-2|TRBV27
TGTGCCAGCAGTTTAGATCGGACAGGGATTGGCTACACCTTC
CASSLDRTGIGYTF
>.|TRBD2|TRBJ2-3|TRBV7-2
TGTGCCAGCAGCTCCCCCCGGGGGGGGACCACCACAGATACGCAGTATTTT
CASSSPRGGTTTDTQYF
>many|.|TRBJ2-7|TRBV12-3/TRBV12-4
TGTGCCAGCAGAGGGACAGCGGGAGCCCACGAGCAGTACTTC
CASRGTAGAHEQYF
>once|.|TRBJ2-3|TRBV4-3
TGCGCCAGCAGCCCCGGACAAATTGCTCAAGATACGCAGTATTTT
CASSPGQIAQDTQYF
>many|.|TRBJ1-5|TRBV29-1
TGCAGCGTTGGGGGGGAGGATCAGCCCCAGCATTTT
CSVGGEDQPQHF
>many|.|TRBJ2-7|TRBV20-1
TGCAGCGCCGAGCGGGAAGGGGGGACCTACGAGCAGTACTTC
CSAEREGGTYEQYF
>.|TRBD2|TRBJ2-5|TRBV28
TGTGCCAGCAGACGGGACTACCTCCAAGAGACCCAGTACTTC
CASRRDYLQETQYF
>many|.|TRBJ2-1|TRBV5-1
TGCGCCAGCAGCTTGGCCCAGGGGCGTCGCTATGAGCAGTTCTTC
CASSLAQGRRYEQFF
>.|.|TRBJ2-1|TRBV7-7
TGTGCTAGCAGCTTAGACAGCAGGCAGGAGCAGTTCTTC
CASSLDSRQEQFF
>many|TRBD2|TRBJ2-7|TRBV12-3/TRBV12-4
TGTGCCAGCAGCCCTACGGGGGGAACCTACGAGCAGTACTTC
CASSPTGGTYEQYF
>.|.|TRBJ1-1|TRBV12-3/TRBV12-4
TGTGCCAGCAGAGGACTACCAAACACTGAAGCTTTCTTT
CASRGLPNTEAFF
>.|.|TRBJ2-3|TRBV7-2
TGTACCAGCAGCTACTACTACCCTGGCACAGATACGCAGTATTTT
CTSSYYYPGTDTQYF
>many|TRBD2|TRBJ2-3|TRBV12-3/TRBV12-4
TGTGCCAGCCGAGGCTCGGCTAGCGGGAGTTCAGATACGCAGTATTTT
CASRGSASGSSDTQYF
>.|TRBD1|TRBJ1-5|TRBV28
TGTGCCAGCCGGACAGGGGGCTTGCCCCAGCATTTT
CASRTGGLPQHF
>.|.|TRBJ1-5|TRBV6-5
TGTGCCAGCAGCCCCAGGGAACGTCAGCCCCAGCATTTT
CASSPRERQPQHF
>.|TRBD2|TRBJ2-7|TRBV4-1
TGCGCCAGCAGCCAAGATCTCTTCGGACTAGCGGGAGGGGTCGAGCAGTACTTC
CASSQDLFGLAGGVEQYF
>.|.|TRBJ1-2|TRBV7-2
TGTGCCAGCAGCTTATTCTCTGGGGCCGCGTCCTCCTATGGCTACACCTTC
CASSLFSGAASSYGYTF
>.|.|TRBJ2-3|TRBV29-1
TGCAGCGTTGAGTTGACAGAGACAGATACGCAGTATTTT
CSVELTETDTQYF
>.|.|TRBJ1-3|TRBV9
TGTGCCAGCAGCGCCCGCCCAACTGGAAACACCATATATTTT
CASSARPTGNTIYF
>.|.|TRBJ1-1|TRBV7-2
TGTGCCAGCAGCTTAGGCCTTTTCATGAACACTGAAGCTTTCTTT
CASSLGLFMNTEAFF
>.|.|TRBJ1-2|TRBV9
TGTGCCAGCAGCGTACAAGACGGAGCTAACTATGGCTACACCTTC
CASSVQDGANYGYTF
>many|TRBD2|TRBJ2-1|TRBV10-3
TGTGCCATCAGTGAGTCGGCGACTAGCAAGAGATCCTCCTACAATGAGCAGTTCTTC
CAISESATSKRSSYNEQFF
>.|TRBD2|TRBJ2-2|TRBV7-8
TGTGCCAGCAGCGCCCTAGCGGGAGTGGGGGAGCTGTTTTTT
CASSALAGVGELFF
>.|.|TRBJ1-1|TRBV27
TGTGCCAGCAGTCCACTACGGGACAAATACGAAGCTTTCTTT
CASSPLRDKYEAFF
>few|TRBD1|TRBJ1-4|TRBV28
TGTGCCAGCAGTTCAGGACAGGGGCAAGAAAAACTGTTTTTT
CASSSGQGQEKLFF
>few|.|TRBJ2-1|TRBV20-1
TGCAGTGCTCCGACTGACTCGGAGCAGTTCTTC
CSAPTDSEQFF
>many|.|TRBJ2-5|TRBV7-9
TGTGCCAGCAGCTTAATGCGGGCCGAAGAGACCCAGTACTTC
CASSLMRAEETQYF
>many|.|TRBJ2-3|TRBV5-5
TGTGCCAGCAGCTTGGAGTCCAACCCCGGTGGATTGGATACGCAGTATTTT
CASSLESNPGGLDTQYF
>few|.|TRBJ2-1|TRBV4-2
TGTGCCAGCACCAAGAATATGGGAGGTGAGCAGTTCTTC
CASTKNMGGEQFF
>many|TRBD2|TRBJ2-1|TRBV29-1
TGCAGCGTGGGGACTAGCGGGAGTTCCTCCGGTAATGAGCAGTTCTTC
CSVGTSGSSSGNEQFF
>.|.|TRBJ2-1|TRBV10-3
TGTGCCATCGGGCGGGACTCCTACAATGAGCAGTTCTTC
CAIGRDSYNEQFF
>.|.|TRBJ2-2|TRBV12-3/TRBV12-4
TGTGCCAGCAGATTCGACAGCTATCCCGGGGAGCTGTTTTTT
CASRFDSYPGELFF
>few|.|TRBJ1-2|TRBV20-1
TGCAGTGCTCCCCCCTCGGGGTGGAACTATGGCTACACCTTC
CSAPPSGWNYGYTF
>many|.|TRBJ1-5|TRBV7-2
TGTGCCAGCAGCCCTTCTGGACAGCCCCAGCATTTT
CASSPSGQPQHF
>many|.|TRBJ2-7|TRBV20-1
TGCAGTGCTTCAAGGACAGAGAGGAATTACGAGCAGTACTTC
CSASRTERNYEQYF
>.|.|TRBJ1-2|TRBV28
TGTGCCAGCAGTTCTCCAGGGAACTATGGCTACACCTTC
CASSSPGNYGYTF
>.|TRBD1|TRBJ2-6|TRBV20-1
TGCAGTGCTACCGGGACAGGGGCTGGGGCCAACGTCCTGACTTTC
CSATGTGAGANVLTF
>few|TRBD1|TRBJ2-7|TRBV9
TGTGCCAGCAGCGTAGAAGAACAGGGGTGGGAGCAGTACTTC
CASSVEEQGWEQYF
>few|.|TRBJ1-1|TRBV19
TGTGCCAGTAGTACAACAGCGAACACTGAAGCTTTCTTT
CASSTTANTEAFF
>.|.|TRBJ2-2|TRBV27
TGTGCCAGCAGTGCCGGACAGCGGGCCCCCGGGGAGCTGTTTTTT
CASSAGQRAPGELFF
>.|.|TRBJ1-1|TRBV6-2/TRBV6-3
TGTGCCAGCAGTCGGAGGCACACTGAAGCTTTCTTT
CASSRRHTEAFF
>few|TRBD1|TRBJ2-2|TRBV29-1
TGCAGCGTCCGAACAGGGGGCGGAAACACCGGGGAGCTGTTTTTT
CSVRTGGGNTGELFF
>many|.|TRBJ2-1|TRBV11-2
TGTGCCAGCAGCCCCAGTAGAGAGCAGTTCTTC
CASSPSREQFF
>.|TRBD1|TRBJ2-7|TRBV7-2
TGTGCCAGCAGCTTCCGACAGGGGAAAGTGTCCGAGCAGTACTTC
CASSFRQGKVSEQYF
>few|TRBD1|TRBJ1-1|TRBV4-2
TGTGCCAGCAGCCAACCGACAGGGGAGAACACTGAAGCTTTCTTT
CASSQPTGENTEAFF
>few|TRBD2|TRBJ2-5|TRBV11-3
TGTGCCAGCAGCTTGGGGCTAGCGGCAGACCAAGAGACCCAGTACTTC
CASSLGLAADQETQYF
>.|TRBD1|TRBJ2-1|TRBV12-3/TRBV12-4
TGTGCCAGCAGTTTTGCTAGAACAGGGGGTCAAAAATCCGATGAGCAGTTCTTC
CASSFARTGGQKSDEQFF
>.|.|TRBJ1-2|TRBV7-2
TGTGCCAGCAGCGCGGGTCTTCAAGGGAGTGGCTACACCTTC
CASSAGLQGSGYTF
>many|.|TRBJ2-7|TRBV6-5
TGTGCCAGCAGGCCTAAAGGGGGTAGGCAGTACTTC
CASRPKGGRQYF
>many|TRBD1|TRBJ2-7|TRBV7-2
TGTGCCAGCAGCTTTGACAGGGGGCGCGAGCAGTACTTC
CASSFDRGREQYF
>.|.|TRBJ1-5|TRBV3-1
TGTGCCAGCAGCCAAATGCCGGACAGTGTCAATCAGCCCCAGCATTTT
CASSQMPDSVNQPQHF
>few|.|TRBJ2-4|TRBV7-3
TGTGCCAGCAGCTTAGCCCCTCAAAACATTCAGTACTTC
CASSLAPQNIQYF
>many|.|TRBJ2-5|TRBV7-8
TGTGCCAGCAGCTTAGGTCCCGACAGACAGCAAGAGACCCAGTACTTC
CASSLGPDRQQETQYF
>many|TRBD2|TRBJ2-7|TRBV5-1
TGCGCCAGCAGCCCCAGACTAGCGGGAGACTACGAGCAGTACTTC
CASSPRLAGDYEQYF
>.|TRBD1|TRBJ2-7|TRBV27
TGTGCCAGCAGTCCGTCCCGGGACAGGGGAAGCTCCTACGAGCAGTACTTC
CASSPSRDRGSSYEQYF